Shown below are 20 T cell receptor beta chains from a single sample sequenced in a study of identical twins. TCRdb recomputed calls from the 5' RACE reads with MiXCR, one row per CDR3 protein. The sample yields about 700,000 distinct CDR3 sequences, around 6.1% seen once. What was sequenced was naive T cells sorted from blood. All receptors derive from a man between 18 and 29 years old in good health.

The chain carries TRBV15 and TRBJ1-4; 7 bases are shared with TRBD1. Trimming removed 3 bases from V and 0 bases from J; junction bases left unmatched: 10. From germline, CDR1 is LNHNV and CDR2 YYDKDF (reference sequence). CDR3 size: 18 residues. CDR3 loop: CATSRKTGTVTTNEKLFF. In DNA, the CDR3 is TGTGCCACCAGCAGGAAGACCGGGACAGTAACAACTAATGAAAAACTGTTTTTT. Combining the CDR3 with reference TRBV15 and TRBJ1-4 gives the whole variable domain DAMVIQNPRYQVTQFGKPVTLSCSQTLNHNVMYWYQQKSSQAPKLLFHYYDKDFNNEADTPDNFQSRRPNTSFCFLDIRSPGLGDTAMYLCATSRKTGTVTTNEKLFFGSGTQLSVL.

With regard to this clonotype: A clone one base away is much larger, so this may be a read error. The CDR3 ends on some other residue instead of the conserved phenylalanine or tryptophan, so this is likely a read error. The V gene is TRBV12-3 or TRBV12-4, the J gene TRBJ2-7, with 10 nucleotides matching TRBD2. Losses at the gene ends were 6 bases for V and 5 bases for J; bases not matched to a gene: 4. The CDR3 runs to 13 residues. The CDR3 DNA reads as TGTGCCAGCAGCCCCGGGACTAGCGACGAGCAGTACTGC. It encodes CASSPGTSDEQYC.

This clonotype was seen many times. CDR3 in amino acids: CASSLGTGGIYGYTF. The CDR3 bases are TGTGCCAGCAGCCTTGGGACAGGGGGGATCTATGGCTACACCTTC. The J gene is TRBJ1-2, the V gene TRBV3-1; 11 nucleotides match TRBD1. Germline CDR1 is LGHDT and CDR2 is YNNKEL (reference sequence). Losses at the gene ends were 4 bases for V and 4 bases for J; bases not matched to a gene: 5. The CDR3 length is 15 residues. The variable domain in full, with the rest retrieved from reference TRBV3-1 and TRBJ1-2, is DTAVSQTPKYLVTQMGNDKSIKCEQNLGHDTMYWYKQDSKKFLKIMFSYNNKELIINETVPNRFSPKSPDKAHLNLHINSLELGDSAVYFCASSLGTGGIYGYTFGSGTRLTVV.

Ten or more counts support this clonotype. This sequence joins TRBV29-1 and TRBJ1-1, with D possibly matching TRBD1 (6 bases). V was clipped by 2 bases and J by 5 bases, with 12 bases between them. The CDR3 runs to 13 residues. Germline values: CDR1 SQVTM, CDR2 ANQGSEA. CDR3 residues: CSVEWGAGTEAFF. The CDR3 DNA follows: TGCAGCGTTGAATGGGGGGCCGGGACTGAAGCTTTCTTT. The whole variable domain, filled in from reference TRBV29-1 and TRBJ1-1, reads SAVISQKPSRDICQRGTSLTIQCQVDSQVTMMFWYRQQPGQSLTLIATANQGSEATYESGFVIDKFPISRPNLTFSTLTVSNMSPEDSSIYLCSVEWGAGTEAFFGQGTRLTVV.

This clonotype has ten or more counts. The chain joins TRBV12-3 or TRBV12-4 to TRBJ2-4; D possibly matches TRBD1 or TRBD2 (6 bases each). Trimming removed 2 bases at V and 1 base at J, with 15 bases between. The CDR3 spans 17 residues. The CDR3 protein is CASSLKVGGRAKNIQYF. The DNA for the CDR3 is TGTGCCAGCAGTTTAAAGGTCGGGGGCCGGGCCAAAAACATTCAGTACTTC.

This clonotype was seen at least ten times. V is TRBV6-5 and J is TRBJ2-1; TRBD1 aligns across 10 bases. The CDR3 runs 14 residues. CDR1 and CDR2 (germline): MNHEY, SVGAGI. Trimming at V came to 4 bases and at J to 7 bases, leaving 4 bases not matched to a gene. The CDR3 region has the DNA TGTGCCAGCAGTTGGACAGGGGGGCGAAATGAGCAGTTCTTC. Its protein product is CASSWTGGRNEQFF.

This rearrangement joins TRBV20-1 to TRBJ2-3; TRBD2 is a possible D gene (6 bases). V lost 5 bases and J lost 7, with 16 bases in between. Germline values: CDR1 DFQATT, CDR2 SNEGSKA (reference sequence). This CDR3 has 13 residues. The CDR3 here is CSAPGTQGNTQYF. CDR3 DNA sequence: TGCAGTGCTCCCGGGACTCAAGGCAATACGCAGTATTTT.

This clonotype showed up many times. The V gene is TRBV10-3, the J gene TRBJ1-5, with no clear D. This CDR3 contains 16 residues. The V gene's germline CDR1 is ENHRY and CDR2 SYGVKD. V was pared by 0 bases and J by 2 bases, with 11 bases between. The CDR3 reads CAISESERPGNQPQHF. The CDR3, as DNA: TGTGCCATCAGTGAGTCGGAGAGGCCGGGCAATCAGCCCCAGCATTTT.

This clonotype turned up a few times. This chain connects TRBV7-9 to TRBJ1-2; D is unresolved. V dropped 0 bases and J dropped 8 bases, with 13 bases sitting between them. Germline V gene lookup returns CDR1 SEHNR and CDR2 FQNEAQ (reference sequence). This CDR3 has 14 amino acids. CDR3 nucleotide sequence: TGTGCCAGCAGCTTAGCGGACTCCCAAGGAGGCTACACCTTC. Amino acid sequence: CASSLADSQGGYTF.

The CDR3 DNA reads TGCGCCAGCAGAGCTTGGATCCGGGGATCTAGCTCCTACAATGAGCAGTTCTTC. This encodes CASRAWIRGSSSYNEQFF. The rearrangement joins TRBV5-1 to TRBJ2-1; perhaps TRBD2 as D (5 bases). This CDR3 comprises 18 residues. V was trimmed by 5 bases and J by 0 bases, leaving 21 bases between them. Germline V gives CDR1 SGHRS, CDR2 YFSETQ.

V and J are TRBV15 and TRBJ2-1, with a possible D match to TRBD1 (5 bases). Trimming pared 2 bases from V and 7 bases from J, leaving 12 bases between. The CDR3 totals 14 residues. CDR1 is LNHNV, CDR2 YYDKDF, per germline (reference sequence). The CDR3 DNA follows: TGTGCCACCAGCAGAATCGGGTCAGGGAATGAGCAGTTCTTC. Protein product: CATSRIGSGNEQFF.

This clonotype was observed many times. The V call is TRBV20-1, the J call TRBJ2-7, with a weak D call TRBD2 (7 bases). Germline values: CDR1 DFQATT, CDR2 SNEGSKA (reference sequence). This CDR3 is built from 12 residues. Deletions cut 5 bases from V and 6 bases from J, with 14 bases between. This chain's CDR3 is CSARAGAFEQYF. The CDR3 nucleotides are TGCAGTGCTCGGGCGGGGGCATTCGAGCAGTACTTC.

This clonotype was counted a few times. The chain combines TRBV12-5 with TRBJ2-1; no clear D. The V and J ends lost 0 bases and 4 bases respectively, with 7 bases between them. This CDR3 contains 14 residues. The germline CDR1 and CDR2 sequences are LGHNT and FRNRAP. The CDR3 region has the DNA TGTGCTAGTGGTTTGGTAACTGGGTACAATGAGCAGTTCTTC. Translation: CASGLVTGYNEQFF.

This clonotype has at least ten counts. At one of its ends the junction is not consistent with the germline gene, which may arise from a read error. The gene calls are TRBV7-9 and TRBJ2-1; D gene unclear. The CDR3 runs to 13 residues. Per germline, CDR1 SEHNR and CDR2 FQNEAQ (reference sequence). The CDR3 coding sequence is TGTGCCAGCAGTTTAGGCAGCCACAATGAGCAGTTCTTC. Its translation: CASSLGSHNEQFF.

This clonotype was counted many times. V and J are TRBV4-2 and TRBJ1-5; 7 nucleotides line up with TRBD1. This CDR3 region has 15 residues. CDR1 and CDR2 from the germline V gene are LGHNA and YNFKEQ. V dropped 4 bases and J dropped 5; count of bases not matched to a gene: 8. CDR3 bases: TGTGCCAGCAGCCCGAACAGGGGAACGGATCAGCCCCAGCATTTT. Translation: CASSPNRGTDQPQHF.

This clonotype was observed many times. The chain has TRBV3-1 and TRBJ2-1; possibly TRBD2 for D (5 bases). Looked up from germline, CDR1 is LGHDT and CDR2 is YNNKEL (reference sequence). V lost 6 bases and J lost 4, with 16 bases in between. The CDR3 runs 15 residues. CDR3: CASSPLVSTYNEQFF. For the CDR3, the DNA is TGTGCCAGCAGTCCACTAGTTTCGACGTACAATGAGCAGTTCTTC.

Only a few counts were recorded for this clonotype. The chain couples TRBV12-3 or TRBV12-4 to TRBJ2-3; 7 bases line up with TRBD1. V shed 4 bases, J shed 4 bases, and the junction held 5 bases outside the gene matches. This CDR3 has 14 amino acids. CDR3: CASSYRGAPDTQYF. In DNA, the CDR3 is TGTGCCAGCAGTTACAGGGGAGCCCCAGATACGCAGTATTTT.

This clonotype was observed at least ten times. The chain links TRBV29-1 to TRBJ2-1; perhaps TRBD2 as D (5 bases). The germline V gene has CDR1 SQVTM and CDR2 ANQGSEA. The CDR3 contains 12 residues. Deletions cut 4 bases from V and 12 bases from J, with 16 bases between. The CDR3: CSVVEVGAGQFF. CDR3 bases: TGCAGCGTTGTGGAGGTCGGCGCTGGGCAGTTCTTC.

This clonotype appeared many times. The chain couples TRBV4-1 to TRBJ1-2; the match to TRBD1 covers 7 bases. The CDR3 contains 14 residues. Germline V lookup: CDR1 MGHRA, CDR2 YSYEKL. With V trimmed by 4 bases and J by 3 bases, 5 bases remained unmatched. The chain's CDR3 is CASSPTGLDYGYTF. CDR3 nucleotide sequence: TGCGCCAGCAGCCCGACAGGGTTAGACTATGGCTACACCTTC.

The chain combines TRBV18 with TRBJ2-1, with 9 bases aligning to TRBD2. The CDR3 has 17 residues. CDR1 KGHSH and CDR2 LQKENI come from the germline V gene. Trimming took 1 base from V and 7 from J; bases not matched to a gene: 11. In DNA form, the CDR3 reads TGTGCCAGCTCACCACGCCAGGCGGGAGGGCCCGGGAATGAGCAGTTCTTC. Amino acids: CASSPRQAGGPGNEQFF.